The clone carrying this TCR beta chain was detected once. Its specificity is not known. At one end, the junction sequence differs from germline, possibly due to a read error. The CDR3 has 16 amino acids. Germline loops: CDR1 SGHNT, CDR2 YYREEE (reference sequence). This sample is drawn from a study of vaccination and CD4 T cells after COVID-19. Sequencing of the DNA from cultured CD4+ T cells was carried out with the Oncomine TCR Beta short-read assay. TCRdb processed the PCR reads anew with MiXCR; each CDR3 protein has one entry. In the table there are over 15,000 distinct CDR3 sequences, 43% of which are singletons. Indicated treatment: approximately nine-day PBMC culture with coronavirus spike peptide pools or control peptides (ViraFEST assay). TCR sequencing followed the expansion of antigen-specific T cells with peptide pools in ViraFEST.

V is TRBV5-4 and J is TRBJ2-1, with D perhaps matching TRBD2 (6 bases). The TCR comes from a human donor who had recovered from COVID-19. This specimen consisted of CD4+ T cells from blood, cultured in vitro, obtained before SARS-CoV-2 vaccination. CDR3 residues: CASSLRSGLLYNEQFF. The CDR3 region has the DNA TGCGCCAGCAGCCTCCGATCGGGACTCCTGTACAATGAGCAGTTCTTC.